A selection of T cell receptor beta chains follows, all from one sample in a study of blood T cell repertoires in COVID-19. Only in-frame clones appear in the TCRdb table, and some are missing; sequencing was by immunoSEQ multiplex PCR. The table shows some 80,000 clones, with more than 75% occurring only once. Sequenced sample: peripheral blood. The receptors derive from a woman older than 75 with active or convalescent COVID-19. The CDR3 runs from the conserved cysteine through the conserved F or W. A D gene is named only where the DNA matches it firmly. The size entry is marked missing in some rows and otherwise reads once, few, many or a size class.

CDR3: CAISPGQPYGYTF
DNA: TGTGCCATCAGCCCGGGACAGCCCTATGGCTACACCTTC
size: .
V: TRBV10-3
J: TRBJ1-2
length: 13
D: TRBD1

CDR3: CASSGQGAHGYTF
DNA: TGTGCCAGCAGTGGACAGGGGGCGCACGGCTACACCTTC
size: once
V: TRBV12-3/TRBV12-4
J: TRBJ1-2
length: 13
D: TRBD1

CDR3: CASTTQGATHEQYF
DNA: TGTGCCAGCACCACACAGGGGGCGACCCACGAGCAGTACTTC
size: .
V: TRBV27
J: TRBJ2-7
length: 14
D: TRBD1

CDR3: CASSLGGYSGNTIYF
DNA: TGTGCCAGCAGCTTAGGAGGTTACTCTGGAAACACCATATATTTT
size: .
V: TRBV7-9
J: TRBJ1-3
length: 15
D: .

CDR3: CAISGQGGVTQYF
DNA: TGTGCCATCAGTGGGCAGGGGGGAGTTACGCAGTATTTT
size: .
V: TRBV10-3
J: TRBJ2-3
length: 13
D: .

CDR3: CASSYWGGSSTEAFF
DNA: TGTGCCAGCAGTTATTGGGGGGGGTCGTCCACTGAAGCTTTCTTT
size: .
V: TRBV28
J: TRBJ1-1
length: 15
D: .

CDR3: CAWSTSGGSETQYF
DNA: TGTGCCTGGAGCACTAGCGGGGGTTCAGAGACCCAGTACTTC
size: once
V: TRBV30
J: TRBJ2-5
length: 14
D: TRBD2

CDR3: CASSSWTGRTGELFF
DNA: TGTGCCAGCAGTTCATGGACAGGGAGGACCGGGGAGCTGTTTTTT
size: once
V: TRBV6-5
J: TRBJ2-2
length: 15
D: TRBD1

CDR3: CASSTTTSRGETQYF
DNA: TGTGCCAGCAGCACAACGACTAGCCGAGGAGAGACCCAGTACTTC
size: .
V: TRBV7-2
J: TRBJ2-5
length: 15
D: TRBD2

CDR3: CASSSFRGTEAFF
DNA: TGTGCCAGCAGTTCGTTTCGGGGCACTGAAGCTTTCTTT
size: .
V: TRBV12-3/TRBV12-4
J: TRBJ1-1
length: 13
D: .

CDR3: CASSEFLGTDYNEQFF
DNA: TGTGCCAGCAGTGAATTCCTCGGGACAGATTACAATGAGCAGTTCTTC
size: .
V: TRBV25-1
J: TRBJ2-1
length: 16
D: TRBD1

CDR3: CAWSGGLAGELFF
DNA: TGTGCCTGGAGCGGGGGACTAGCCGGGGAGCTGTTTTTT
size: .
V: TRBV30
J: TRBJ2-2
length: 13
D: TRBD2

CDR3: CASSPPYRGYGYEQYF
DNA: TGTGCCAGCAGTCCCCCATACAGGGGGTACGGCTACGAGCAGTACTTC
size: .
V: TRBV28
J: TRBJ2-7
length: 16
D: TRBD1

CDR3: CASSPGYGYTF
DNA: TGCGCCAGCAGTCCGGGATATGGCTACACCTTC
size: once
V: TRBV5-1
J: TRBJ1-2
length: 11
D: .

CDR3: CAVNRGLTDTQYF
DNA: TGTGCCGTAAACAGGGGGCTCACAGATACGCAGTATTTT
size: few
V: TRBV19
J: TRBJ2-3
length: 13
D: TRBD1

CDR3: CASSPGQGAEQYF
DNA: TGTGCCAGCAGCCCCGGACAGGGAGCCGAGCAGTACTTC
size: .
V: TRBV12-3/TRBV12-4
J: TRBJ2-7
length: 13
D: TRBD1

CDR3: CASSLFANYGYTF
DNA: TGTGCCAGCAGCCTGTTCGCTAACTATGGCTACACCTTC
size: .
V: TRBV7-2
J: TRBJ1-2
length: 13
D: .

CDR3: CASSLGAGGTSTDTQYF
DNA: TGTGCCAGCAGCTTAGGGGCGGGGGGGACTAGCACAGATACGCAGTATTTT
size: .
V: TRBV7-6
J: TRBJ2-3
length: 17
D: TRBD2

CDR3: CASSFTMPRPDYGYTF
DNA: TGTGCCAGCAGTTTCACTATGCCCCGACCGGACTATGGCTACACCTTC
size: .
V: TRBV6-5
J: TRBJ1-2
length: 16
D: .

CDR3: CSAYRGLGGYTF
DNA: TGCAGCGCCTATAGGGGATTGGGTGGCTACACCTTC
size: .
V: TRBV29-1
J: TRBJ1-2
length: 12
D: .

CDR3: CASTWSSGNTIYF
DNA: TGTGCCAGCACGTGGAGCTCTGGAAACACCATATATTTT
size: .
V: TRBV6-6
J: TRBJ1-3
length: 13
D: .

CDR3: CASSLTSGGTRPGIEQYF
DNA: TGTGCCAGCAGCCTTACTAGCGGGGGGACCCGACCTGGGATCGAGCAGTACTTC
size: .
V: TRBV7-2
J: TRBJ2-7
length: 18
D: TRBD2

CDR3: CASSYSRHYLPYEQYF
DNA: TGTGCCAGCAGTTACTCGAGGCATTATCTTCCCTACGAGCAGTACTTC
size: .
V: TRBV6-5
J: TRBJ2-7
length: 16
D: .